Described below is a single TCR beta chain sequence and its context. A single count supports this clone. It lacks a known antigen. No quality values exist for individual bases; no much larger clone is one base distant. Compared with germline, V lacks 10 bases and J lacks 6 bases; bases without a gene match: 6. The germline V gene gives CDR1 as SGHTA and CDR2 as FQGTGA. Its CDR3 holds 14 amino acids, cysteine through phenylalanine. Of all the DNA, just the CDR3 is kept, 42 bases in frame from base 1. The immunoSEQ Assay, a bias-controlled multiplex PCR, was used to amplify TCRbeta CDR3 regions from genomic DNA. Concerning the study's data processing: The number of nucleated cells in each sample was estimated by amplification of reference gene primers within the assay. Sequence reads were collapsed and filtered to measure the absolute abundance of every unique TCRbeta CDR3 rearrangement. For each sample, productive Simpson clonality was calculated as the square root of Simpson's diversity index over productive rearrangements. In TCRdb, the immuneACCESS table is reduced to in-frame sequences with V and J assigned. These tables do not hold every clone; where another copy was compared, an unresolved V gene accounts for under half, and the others remain unexplained. That table gives V, J and clone size, and the DNA gave D and trimming. The sample yields 100,000 or so clones; around 93% were counted once. The ten largest clones represent roughly 17% of the sample.

This sample was included in a study of blood T cell repertoires in COVID-19 (dated by TCRdb to 2018 to 2020). Concerning the study at large: The collaborator samples originated in the United States, Italy and Spain and spanned the acute and convalescent phases of COVID-19. The prospective study material was composed of cDNA or gDNA derived from T cells, B-cell-depleted T cells, or PBMCs. Deeply sampled blood TCRbeta repertoires from subjects exposed to, actively infected with, or recovered from COVID-19 were included in the dataset. The repertoires were made available in a free public database intended to serve as a resource for research on the immune response to SARS-CoV-2. The samples were drawn from the first 160 participants of the ongoing ImmuneRACE study and from 950 to 1,500 subjects provided by 6 global collaborators. Nearly every sample came with metadata listing a de-identified subject ID, COVID-19 status, age in years and sex. Where available, HLA class I and class II types were obtained from metadata supplied by the sample provider rather than from assay-based typing. General study outcomes and caveats: Clinical and demographic metadata were provided uncurated, with the amount varying by source and participant.

Whole blood was collected in K2EDTA tubes by collaborating institutions according to the institutions' own protocols. For TCRbeta analysis, collaborators shipped samples in one of three forms: frozen whole blood, isolated PBMCs, or DNA extracted from either of those sample types. The TCR comes from a man aged 50-60 years with acute or convalescent COVID-19. The sequence is built from TRBV7-3 and TRBJ2-3, with 14 middle bases fitting TRBD2. The sample was peripheral blood. The DNA is TGTGCCACCTCGACTAGCGGGGGGGCGGATACGCAGTATTTT. Its protein product is CATSTSGGADTQYF.